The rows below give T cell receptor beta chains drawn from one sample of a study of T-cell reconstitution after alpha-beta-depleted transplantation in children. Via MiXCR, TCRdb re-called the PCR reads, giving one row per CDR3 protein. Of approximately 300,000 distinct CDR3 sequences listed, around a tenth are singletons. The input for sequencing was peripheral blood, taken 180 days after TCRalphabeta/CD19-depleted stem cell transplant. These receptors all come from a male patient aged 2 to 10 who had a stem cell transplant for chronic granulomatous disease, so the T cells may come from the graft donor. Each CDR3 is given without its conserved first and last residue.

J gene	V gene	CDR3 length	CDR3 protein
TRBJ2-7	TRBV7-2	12	ASSSQRISHEQY
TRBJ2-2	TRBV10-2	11	ASSEGRRGELF
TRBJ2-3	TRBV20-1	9	SARDADTQY
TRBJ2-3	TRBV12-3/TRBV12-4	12	ASTSTHSGDTQY
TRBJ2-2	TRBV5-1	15	ASSFLLAGPNTGELF
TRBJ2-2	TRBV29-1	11	STTRRFGGELF
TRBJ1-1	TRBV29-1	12	SVEGSWRSFEAF
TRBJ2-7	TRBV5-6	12	ASSRGGNSYEQY
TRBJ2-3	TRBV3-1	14	ASSQGTSGSINTQY
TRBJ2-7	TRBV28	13	ASSTWDRGSYEQY
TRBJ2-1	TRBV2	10	ASGVSHNEQF
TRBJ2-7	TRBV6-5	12	ASSYGGQIYEQY
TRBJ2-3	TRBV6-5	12	ASSYGLTTDTQY